These 9 T cell receptor beta chains came from one sample sequenced in a study of T-cell memory formation after mild COVID-19. Via MiXCR, TCRdb re-called the 5' RACE reads, giving one row per CDR3 protein. The table shows some 410,000 distinct CDR3 sequences, with roughly a quarter occurring only once. The source material was PBMCs or a T cell subset sorted from them (not recorded which). Source of these receptors: an adult woman who had mild COVID-19 (a few samples of this study predate the infection). Cell type and time point are not known.

V gene TRBV4-3 combines with J gene TRBJ2-5, with TRBD1 matching over 12 bases. The V gene end was trimmed by 4 bases and the J gene end by 4 bases; junction bases not matched to a gene: 1. The V gene's germline CDR1 is LGHNA and CDR2 YSLEER. This CDR3 contains 14 residues. CDR3 protein: CASSRDRGPETQYF. The CDR3 region has the DNA TGCGCCAGCAGCCGGGACAGGGGGCCAGAGACCCAGTACTTC.

The chain joins TRBV6-2 or TRBV6-3 to TRBJ2-3, with 10 positions matching TRBD2. Germline values: CDR1 MNHEY, CDR2 SVGEGT. The junction had 21 bases not matched to a gene; V was cut back by 6 bases and J by 3 bases. This CDR3 contains 20 residues. CDR3 sequence (DNA): TGTGCCAGCAGGCCCGGAGCCTCTAGCGGGAGAGGCTGGGTAACAGATACGCAGTATTTT. Its protein is CASRPGASSGRGWVTDTQYF.

The genes are TRBV5-5 and TRBJ2-1, with 9 bases aligning to TRBD2. The CDR3 contains 17 residues. The V and J ends lost 3 bases and 2 bases, in that order; junction bases with no gene match: 9. CDR1 SGHKS and CDR2 YYEKEE come from the germline V gene (reference sequence). Here the CDR3 reads CASSSFLTSGAYNEQFF. CDR3 in DNA: TGTGCCAGCAGCTCTTTCCTGACTAGCGGAGCCTACAATGAGCAGTTCTTC.

This chain uses TRBV18 with TRBJ1-1; 10 bases are shared with TRBD1. The CDR3 is 17 residues long. Per germline, CDR1 KGHSH and CDR2 LQKENI. V gave up 3 bases and J gave up 3 bases; unmatched junction bases: 10. This CDR3 reads CASSPTGTGVGYTEAFF. CDR3 nucleotide sequence: TGTGCCAGCTCACCTACCGGGACAGGGGTCGGGTACACTGAAGCTTTCTTT.

The sample holds a few counts of this clonotype. The genes are TRBV11-2 and TRBJ2-1, with 7 bases identical to TRBD2. This CDR3 contains 16 residues. Germline-derived CDR1 and CDR2 are SGHAT and FQNNGV. The J segment lost 4 bases and the V segment lost 2 bases, leaving 8 bases of the junction unmatched. CDR3 nucleotide sequence: TGTGCCAGCAGCTTACCGAGCGGGGTTCCTTACAATGAGCAGTTCTTC. The encoded protein is CASSLPSGVPYNEQFF. The complete variable domain, with remaining parts taken from reference TRBV11-2 and TRBJ2-1, reads EAGVAQSPRYKIIEKRQSVAFWCNPISGHATLYWYQQILGQGPKLLIQFQNNGVVDDSQLPKDRFSAERLKGVDSTLKIQPAKLEDSAVYLCASSLPSGVPYNEQFFGPGTRLTVL.

This clonotype turned up a few times. J is TRBJ2-1 and V is TRBV24-1, with a tentative D call TRBD1 (5 bases). CDR3 length equals 12 residues. Per germline, CDR1 KGHDR and CDR2 SFDVKD. Trimming left V 9 bases short and J 4 bases short, with 9 bases between. CDR3 residues: CATATGYNEQFF. For the CDR3, the DNA is TGTGCCACCGCAACAGGATACAATGAGCAGTTCTTC.

The chain carries TRBV4-3 and TRBJ2-7; 8 nucleotides align to TRBD1. Trimming at V came to 2 bases and at J to 3 bases, leaving 18 bases not matched to a gene. This CDR3 is built from 19 residues. The V gene's germline CDR1 is LGHNA and CDR2 YSLEER. CDR3 residues: CASSQPPQYPDRVFYEQYF. The CDR3 nucleotides read TGCGCCAGCAGCCAACCACCCCAATACCCGGACAGGGTCTTCTACGAGCAGTACTTC.

The gene calls are TRBV7-2 and TRBJ2-3; TRBD2 agrees at 7 bases. The germline V gene has CDR1 SGHTA and CDR2 FQGNSA. The CDR3 spans 14 residues. The trim removed 4 bases at V and 9 bases at J, leaving 10 bases unmatched. DNA of the CDR3: TGTGCCAGCAGCTCAACCTACCCGGGAGGAACGCAGTATTTT. This codes for CASSSTYPGGTQYF. Drawing the rest from reference TRBV7-2 and TRBJ2-3, the complete variable domain is GAGVSQSPSNKVTEKGKDVELRCDPISGHTALYWYRQSLGQGLEFLIYFQGNSAPDKSGLPSDRFSAERTGGSVSTLTIQRTQQEDSAVYLCASSSTYPGGTQYFGPGTRLTVL.

The chain joins TRBV18 to TRBJ1-1; D gene unclear. Germline assignment: CDR1 KGHSH and CDR2 LQKENI. V dropped 3 bases and J dropped 1 base, with 15 bases sitting between them. The CDR3 runs 16 residues. CDR3 nucleotide sequence: TGTGCCAGCTCACCGGTCGCGGGTTTGAAGAACACTGAAGCTTTCTTT. It translates to CASSPVAGLKNTEAFF.